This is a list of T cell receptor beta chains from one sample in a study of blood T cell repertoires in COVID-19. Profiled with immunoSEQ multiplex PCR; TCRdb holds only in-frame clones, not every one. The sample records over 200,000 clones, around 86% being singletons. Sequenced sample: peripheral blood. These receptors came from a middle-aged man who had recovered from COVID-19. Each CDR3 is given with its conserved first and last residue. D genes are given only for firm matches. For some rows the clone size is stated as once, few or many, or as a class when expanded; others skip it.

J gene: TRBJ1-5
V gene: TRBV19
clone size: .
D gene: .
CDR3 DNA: TGTGCCAGTAGTATCCCCGGTTCTCAGCCCCAGCATTTT
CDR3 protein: CASSIPGSQPQHF

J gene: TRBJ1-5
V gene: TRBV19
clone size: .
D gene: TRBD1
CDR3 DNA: TGTGCCAGTAGTTTGGCCGGGACAGCCTATCAGCCCCAGCATTTT
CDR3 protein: CASSLAGTAYQPQHF

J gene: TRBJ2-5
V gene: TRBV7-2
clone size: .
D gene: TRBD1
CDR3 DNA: TGTGCCAGCAGCCCCCGGACAGGGAAAGAGACCCAGTACTTC
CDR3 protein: CASSPRTGKETQYF

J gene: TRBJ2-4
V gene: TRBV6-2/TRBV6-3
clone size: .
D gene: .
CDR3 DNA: TGTGCCAGCCGCCGCCGCGGGTCCAAAAACATTCAGTACTTC
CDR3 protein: CASRRRGSKNIQYF

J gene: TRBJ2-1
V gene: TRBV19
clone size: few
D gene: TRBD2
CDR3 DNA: TGTGCCAGTAGTACCCCAGCTAGCGGGGTCGATGAGCAGTTCTTC
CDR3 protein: CASSTPASGVDEQFF

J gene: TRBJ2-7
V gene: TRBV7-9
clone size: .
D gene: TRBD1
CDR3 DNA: TGTGCCAGCAGCTTAGTAGACAGGGGTTACGAGCAGTACTTC
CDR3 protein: CASSLVDRGYEQYF

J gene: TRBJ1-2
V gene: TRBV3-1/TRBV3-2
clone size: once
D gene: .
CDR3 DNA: TGTGCCAACAGTTACTCCGAACCCTATGGCTACACCTTC
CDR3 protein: CANSYSEPYGYTF

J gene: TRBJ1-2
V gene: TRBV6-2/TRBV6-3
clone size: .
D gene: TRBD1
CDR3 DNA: TGTGCCAGCAGTCTAGCGGGACAGACCTTCGGGTACACCTTC
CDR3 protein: CASSLAGQTFGYTF

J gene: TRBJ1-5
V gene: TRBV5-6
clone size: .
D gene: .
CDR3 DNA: TGTGCCAGCAGCTTAAGGGGTCTCTCTGGTGATCAGCCCCAGCATTTT
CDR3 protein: CASSLRGLSGDQPQHF

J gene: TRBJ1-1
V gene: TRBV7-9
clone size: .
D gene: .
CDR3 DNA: TGTGCCAGCATGTTTGATTTAAGGTTGAGGGAGTTTATTAGCACTGAAGCTTTCTTT
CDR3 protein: CASMFDLRLREFISTEAFF

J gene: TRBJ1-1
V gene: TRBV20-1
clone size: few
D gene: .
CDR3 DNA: TGCAGTGCTAGTAGATCCGCGGGGGGCACTGAAGCTTTCTTT
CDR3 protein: CSASRSAGGTEAFF

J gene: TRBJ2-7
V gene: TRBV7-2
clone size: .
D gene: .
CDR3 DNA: TGTGCCAGCAGCTTAGGACGGGGATTATCCTACGAGCAGTACTTC
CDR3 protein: CASSLGRGLSYEQYF

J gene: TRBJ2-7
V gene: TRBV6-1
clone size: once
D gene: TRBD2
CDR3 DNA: TGTGCCAGCAGTGCTTTGGTTAGCGGGAGCTTTATACACGAGCAGTACTTC
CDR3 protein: CASSALVSGSFIHEQYF

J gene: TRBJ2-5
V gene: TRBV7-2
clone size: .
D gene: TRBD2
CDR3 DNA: TGTGCCAGCAGCCCCCGACTAGCGGGGGGGTTGGAGACCCAGTACTTC
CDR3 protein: CASSPRLAGGLETQYF

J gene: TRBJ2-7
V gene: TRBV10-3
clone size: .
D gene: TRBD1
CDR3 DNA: TGTGCCATCACCCGGACAGGGGAGCTCTACGAGCAGTACTTC
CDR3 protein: CAITRTGELYEQYF

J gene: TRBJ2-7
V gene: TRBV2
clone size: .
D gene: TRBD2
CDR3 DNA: TGTGCCAGCAAAGTAAAGGGACTAGGGTTGTACGAGCAGTACTTC
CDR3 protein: CASKVKGLGLYEQYF

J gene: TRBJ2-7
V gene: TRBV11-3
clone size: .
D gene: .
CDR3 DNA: TGTGCCAGCAGCTTAGTCTCAGGGCACGAGCAGTACTTC
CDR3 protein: CASSLVSGHEQYF

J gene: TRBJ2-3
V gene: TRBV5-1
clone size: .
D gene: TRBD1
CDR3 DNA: TGCGCCAGCAGGGACAGGGTCACAGATACGCAGTATTTT
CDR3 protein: CASRDRVTDTQYF

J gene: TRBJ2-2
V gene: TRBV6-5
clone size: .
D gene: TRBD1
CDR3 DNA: TGTGCCAGCAGTCAGGGGGCTTTCACCGGGGAGCTGTTTTTT
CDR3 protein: CASSQGAFTGELFF

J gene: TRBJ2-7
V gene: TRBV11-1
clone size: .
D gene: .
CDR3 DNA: TGTGCCAGCAGCTTAATTGCCGGAGGGAGTCACGAGCAGTACTTC
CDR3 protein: CASSLIAGGSHEQYF

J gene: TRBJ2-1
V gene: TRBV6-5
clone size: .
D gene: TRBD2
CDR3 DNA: TGTGCCAGCAGGGGCGGGGGGCTAGTGGAAGGCGAGCAGTTCTTC
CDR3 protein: CASRGGGLVEGEQFF

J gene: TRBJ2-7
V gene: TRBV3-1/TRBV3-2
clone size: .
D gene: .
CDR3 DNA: TGTGCCAGCAGCCAAGATTTTGTATCGGTCGAGCAGTACTTC
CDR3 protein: CASSQDFVSVEQYF

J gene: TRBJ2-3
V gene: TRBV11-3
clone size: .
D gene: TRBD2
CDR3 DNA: TGTGCCAGCAGCCCCCCCGGGACTAGCGGGGACGAATCAACAGATACGCAGTATTTT
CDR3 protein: CASSPPGTSGDESTDTQYF

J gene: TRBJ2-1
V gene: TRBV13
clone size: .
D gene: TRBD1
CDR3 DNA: TGTGCCAGCAGCCCAGGATCCGGGACAGGGGAGTTCTTC
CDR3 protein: CASSPGSGTGEFF

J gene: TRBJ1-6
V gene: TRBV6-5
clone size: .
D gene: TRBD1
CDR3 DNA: TGTGCCAGCAGTAACAGGGGATTAGGTTCACCCCTCCACTTT
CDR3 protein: CASSNRGLGSPLHF

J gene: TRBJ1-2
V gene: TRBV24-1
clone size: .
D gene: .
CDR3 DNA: TGTGCCACCAGTGATCGACAGTATGGCTACACCTTC
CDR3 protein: CATSDRQYGYTF

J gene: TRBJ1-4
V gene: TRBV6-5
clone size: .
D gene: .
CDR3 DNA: TGTGCCAGCAGTCAAACGAGGATGTATGAAAAACTGTTTTTT
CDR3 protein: CASSQTRMYEKLFF

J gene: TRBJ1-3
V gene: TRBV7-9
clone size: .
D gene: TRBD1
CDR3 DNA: TGTGCCAGCAGCTTGGGGACAGGAATAATAAACACCATATATTTT
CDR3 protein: CASSLGTGIINTIYF

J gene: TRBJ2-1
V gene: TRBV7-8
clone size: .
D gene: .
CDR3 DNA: TGTGCCAGCAGCTTAGGACATCAGGAGCAGTTCTTC
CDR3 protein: CASSLGHQEQFF

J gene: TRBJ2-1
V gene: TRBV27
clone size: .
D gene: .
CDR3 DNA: TGTGCCAGCAGTTTGGGGACTTTCTACAATGAGCAGTTCTTC
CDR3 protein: CASSLGTFYNEQFF

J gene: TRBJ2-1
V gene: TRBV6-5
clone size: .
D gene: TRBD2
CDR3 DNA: TGTGCCAGCAGTTATGGACTAGAGACCAATGAGCAGTTCTTC
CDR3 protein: CASSYGLETNEQFF

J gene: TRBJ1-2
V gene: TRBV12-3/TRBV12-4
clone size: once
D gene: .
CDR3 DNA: TGTGCCAGCAGTTTAGGGGGAGGTGGCTACACCTTC
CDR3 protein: CASSLGGGGYTF

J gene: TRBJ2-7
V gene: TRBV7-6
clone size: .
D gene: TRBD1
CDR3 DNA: TGTGCCAGCAGCGCCCAACGGGTGGGACAGCCCTACGAGCAGTACTTC
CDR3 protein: CASSAQRVGQPYEQYF

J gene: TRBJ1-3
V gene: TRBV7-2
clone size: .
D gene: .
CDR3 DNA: TGTGCCAGCAGCTTAGAGGGGGTCGGCTCTGGAAACACCATATATTTT
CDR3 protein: CASSLEGVGSGNTIYF

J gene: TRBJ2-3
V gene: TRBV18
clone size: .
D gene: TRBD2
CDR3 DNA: TGTGCCAGCTCACCCACGTCTAGCGGGAGTTTTGATACGCAGTATTTT
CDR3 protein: CASSPTSSGSFDTQYF

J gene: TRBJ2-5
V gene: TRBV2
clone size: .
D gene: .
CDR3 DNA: TGTGCCATCCAACGGGACAAAGAGACCCAGTACTTC
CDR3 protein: CAIQRDKETQYF

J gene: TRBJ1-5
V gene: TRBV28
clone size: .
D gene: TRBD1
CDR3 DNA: TGTGCCAGCAGCCACCGCAAAGGACAGGGGCCAAGTCATCTGAGCAATCAGCCCCAGCATTTT
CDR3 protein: CASSHRKGQGPSHLSNQPQHF

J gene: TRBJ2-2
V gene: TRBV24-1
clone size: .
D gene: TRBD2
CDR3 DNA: TGTGCCACCAGTGATTTGTATTGGGCGGGAGGAGGGAACACCGGGGAGCTGTTTTTT
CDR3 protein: CATSDLYWAGGGNTGELFF

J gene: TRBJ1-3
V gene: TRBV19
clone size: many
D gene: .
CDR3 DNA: TGTGCCAGTAGTAGGCAGGGCGCGCCTGGAAACACCATATATTTT
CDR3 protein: CASSRQGAPGNTIYF

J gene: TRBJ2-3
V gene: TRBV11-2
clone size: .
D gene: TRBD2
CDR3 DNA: TGTGCCAGCAGCTTAGGGGGGCGGGGGGCCCCAGATACGCAGTATTTT
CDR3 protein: CASSLGGRGAPDTQYF

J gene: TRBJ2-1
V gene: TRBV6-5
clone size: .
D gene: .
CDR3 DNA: TGTGCCAGCACCACGATCAGTCGCTACAATGAGCAGTTCTTC
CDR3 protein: CASTTISRYNEQFF

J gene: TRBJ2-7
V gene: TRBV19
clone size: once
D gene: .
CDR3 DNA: TGTGCCAGTAGCCGACAGACCTCCTACGAGCAGTACTTC
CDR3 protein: CASSRQTSYEQYF

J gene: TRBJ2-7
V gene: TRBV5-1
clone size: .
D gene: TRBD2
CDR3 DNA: TGCGCCAGCAGCAAATGGGGCACCGGGACTAGCTTATTTGACGAGCAGTACTTC
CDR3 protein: CASSKWGTGTSLFDEQYF

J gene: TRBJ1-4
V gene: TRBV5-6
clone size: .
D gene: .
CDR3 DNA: TGTGCCAGCAGCTTGGGAGGAAGGCCCTCCAGAGGCGAAAAACTGTTTTTT
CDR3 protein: CASSLGGRPSRGEKLFF

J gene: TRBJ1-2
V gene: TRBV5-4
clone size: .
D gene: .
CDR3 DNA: TGTGCCAGCAGCTTGAGGGCAGGGACTAACTATGGCTACACCTTC
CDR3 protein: CASSLRAGTNYGYTF

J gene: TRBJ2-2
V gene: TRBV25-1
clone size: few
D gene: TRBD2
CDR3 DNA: TGTGCCAGCAGTGAACCGCTAGCGGGAGGGAAGCTGTTTTTT
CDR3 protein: CASSEPLAGGKLFF

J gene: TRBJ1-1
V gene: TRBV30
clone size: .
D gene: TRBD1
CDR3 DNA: TGTGCCTGGAGTCAGGGGGCGGCTGAAGCTTTCTTT
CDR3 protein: CAWSQGAAEAFF

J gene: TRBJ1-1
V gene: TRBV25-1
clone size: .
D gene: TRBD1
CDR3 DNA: TGTGCCAGCAGTGATAGGACAGGGTCTGAAGCTTTCTTT
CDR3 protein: CASSDRTGSEAFF

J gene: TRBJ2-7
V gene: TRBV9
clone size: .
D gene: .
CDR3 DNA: TGTGCCAGCAGCGTGGACTACCGGGCCCGGGGAGAGCAGTACTTC
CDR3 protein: CASSVDYRARGEQYF

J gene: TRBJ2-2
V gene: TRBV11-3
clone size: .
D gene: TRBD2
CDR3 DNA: TGTGCCAGCAGCGGATACCGAGGGCTAGCGGGATCCGGGGAGCTGTTTTTT
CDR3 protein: CASSGYRGLAGSGELFF

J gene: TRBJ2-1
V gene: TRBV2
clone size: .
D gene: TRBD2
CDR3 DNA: TGTGCCAGCAGCGAGACTAGCGGGGATGAGCAGTTCTTC
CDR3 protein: CASSETSGDEQFF

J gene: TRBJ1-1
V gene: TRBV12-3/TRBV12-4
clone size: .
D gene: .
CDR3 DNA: TGTGCCGCGGGGCTCAGACGCACTGAAGCTTTCTTT
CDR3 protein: CAAGLRRTEAFF